This T cell receptor beta chain was retrieved from a study of Graves' ophthalmopathy and Graves' hyperthyroidism. This CDR3 contains 13 residues. Per germline, CDR1 SNHLY and CDR2 FYNNEI. Trimming took off 11 bases at V and 5 bases at J, with 18 bases between the two ends. No donor had other autoimmune disease, uncontrolled infection, pregnancy or lactation. The diagnostic workup employed clinical symptoms, serum thyroxine, TRAb, thyroid ultrasound and orbital computed tomography. There are many counts of this clonotype. Investigators amplified TCR beta CDR3 regions from RNA transcripts. An initial RT-PCR round employing HTBI primers preceded a second-round multiplex PCR. TCRdb itself ran the multiplex PCR reads through MiXCR, one entry per CDR3 protein. This sample has 300,000 to 350,000 distinct CDR3 sequences, with 17% found just once.

The TCR sequence derives from an adult man with Graves' ophthalmopathy. The sample comprised peripheral blood. The chain couples TRBV2 to TRBJ1-1; TRBD1 might be the D (6 bases). The CDR3 protein is CAGHRVWGTEAFF. The CDR3 nucleotides read TGTGCCGGACACAGGGTGTGGGGAACTGAAGCTTTCTTT.